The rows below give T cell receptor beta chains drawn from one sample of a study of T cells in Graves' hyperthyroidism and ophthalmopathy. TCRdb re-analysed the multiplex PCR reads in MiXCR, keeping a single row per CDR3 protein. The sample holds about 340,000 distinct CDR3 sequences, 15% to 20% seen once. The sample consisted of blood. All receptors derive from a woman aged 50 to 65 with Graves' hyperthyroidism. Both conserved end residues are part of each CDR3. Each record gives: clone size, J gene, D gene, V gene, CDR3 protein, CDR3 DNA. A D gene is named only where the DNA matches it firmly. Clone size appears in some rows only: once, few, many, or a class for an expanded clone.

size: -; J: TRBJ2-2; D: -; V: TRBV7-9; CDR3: CASSWERSTGELFF; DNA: TGTGCCAGCAGCTGGGAGCGGAGCACCGGGGAGCTGTTTTTT
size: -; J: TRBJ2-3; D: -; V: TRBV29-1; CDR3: CSVEVVGDSTDTQYF; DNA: TGCAGCGTTGAAGTTGTCGGGGACAGCACAGATACGCAGTATTTT
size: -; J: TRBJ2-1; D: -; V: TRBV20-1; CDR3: CSARVGAIYNEQFF; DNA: TGCAGTGCTAGAGTGGGGGCCATCTACAATGAGCAGTTCTTC
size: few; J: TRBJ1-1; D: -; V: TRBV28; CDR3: CASSLSSQGNTEAFF; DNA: TGTGCCAGCAGTTTATCTTCACAGGGGAACACTGAAGCTTTCTTT
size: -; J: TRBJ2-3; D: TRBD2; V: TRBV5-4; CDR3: CASSFRLAGEADTQYF; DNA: TGTGCCAGCAGCTTCCGCCTAGCGGGAGAAGCAGATACGCAGTATTTT
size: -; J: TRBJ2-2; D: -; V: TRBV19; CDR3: CASRTAGELFF; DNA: TGTGCCAGTAGGACAGCCGGGGAGCTGTTTTTT
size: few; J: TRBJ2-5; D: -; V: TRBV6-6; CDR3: CASSYGQETQYF; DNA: TGTGCCAGCAGTTACGGCCAAGAGACCCAGTACTTC
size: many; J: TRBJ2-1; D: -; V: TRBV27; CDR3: CASSRSTPEGSYNEQFF; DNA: TGTGCCAGCAGCCGAAGTACGCCGGAGGGATCATACAATGAGCAGTTCTTC
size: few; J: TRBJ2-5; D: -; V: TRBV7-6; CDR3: CASRSGTQETQYF; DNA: TGTGCCAGCAGATCCGGGACTCAAGAGACCCAGTACTTC
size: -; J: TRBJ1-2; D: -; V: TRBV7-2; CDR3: CASSLQTGSHGYTF; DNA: TGTGCCAGCAGCTTGCAAACAGGGTCCCATGGCTACACCTTC
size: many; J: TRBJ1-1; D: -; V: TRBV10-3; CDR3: CAVRGGHQNTEAFF; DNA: TGTGCCGTCCGGGGAGGGCACCAGAACACTGAAGCTTTCTTT
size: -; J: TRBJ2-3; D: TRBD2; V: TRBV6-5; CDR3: CASSYFASGKTDTQYF; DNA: TGTGCCAGCAGTTACTTCGCTAGCGGGAAAACAGATACGCAGTATTTT
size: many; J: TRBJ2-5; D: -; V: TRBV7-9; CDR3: CASSLGGWETQYF; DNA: TGTGCCAGCAGCTTGGGGGGCTGGGAGACCCAGTACTTC
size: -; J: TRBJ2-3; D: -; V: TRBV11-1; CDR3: CASSQDHSEGPASTDTQYF; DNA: TGTGCCAGCAGCCAAGACCATAGCGAGGGACCTGCTAGCACAGATACGCAGTATTTT
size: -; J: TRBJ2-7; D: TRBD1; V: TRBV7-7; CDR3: CASKTGQAHQVQYF; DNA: TGTGCTAGCAAAACGGGACAGGCCCACCAAGTGCAGTACTTC
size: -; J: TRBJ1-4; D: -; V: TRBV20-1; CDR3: CSARVGASNEKLFF; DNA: TGCAGTGCTAGAGTGGGGGCTTCTAATGAAAAACTGTTTTTT
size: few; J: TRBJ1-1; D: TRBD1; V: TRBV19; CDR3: CASSTSRWDRADTEAFF; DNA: TGTGCCAGTAGTACATCTAGATGGGACAGGGCGGACACTGAAGCTTTCTTT
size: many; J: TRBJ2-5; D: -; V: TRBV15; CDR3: CATSRPPPTAGETQYF; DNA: TGTGCCACCAGCAGACCCCCTCCGACAGCGGGAGAGACCCAGTACTTC
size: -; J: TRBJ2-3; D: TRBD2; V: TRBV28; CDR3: CASSSVAGASTDTQYF; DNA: TGTGCCAGCAGTTCGGTAGCGGGGGCCAGCACAGATACGCAGTATTTT
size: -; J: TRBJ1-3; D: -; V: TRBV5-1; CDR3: CASSLAGTGNTIYF; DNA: TGCGCCAGCAGCTTGGCAGGGACTGGAAACACCATATATTTT
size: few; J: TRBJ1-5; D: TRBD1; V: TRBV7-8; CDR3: CASSPRGTVNQPQHF; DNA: TGTGCCAGCAGCCCCCGGGGGACAGTGAATCAGCCCCAGCATTTT
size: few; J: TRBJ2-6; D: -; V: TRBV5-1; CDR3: CASSLAGASGANVLTF; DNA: TGCGCCAGCAGCTTGGCCGGGGCTTCTGGGGCCAACGTCCTGACTTTC
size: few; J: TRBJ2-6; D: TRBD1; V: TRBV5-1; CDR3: CASSVGQGAGANVLTF; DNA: TGCGCCAGCAGCGTGGGACAGGGGGCTGGGGCCAACGTCCTGACTTTC
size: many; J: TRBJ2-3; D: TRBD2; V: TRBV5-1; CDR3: CASSAGLAGTDTQYF; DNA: TGCGCCAGCAGCGCCGGACTAGCGGGCACAGATACGCAGTATTTT
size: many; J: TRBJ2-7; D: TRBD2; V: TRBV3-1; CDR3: CASSSSAGTYEQYF; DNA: TGTGCCAGCAGCTCCTCAGCGGGGACCTACGAGCAGTACTTC
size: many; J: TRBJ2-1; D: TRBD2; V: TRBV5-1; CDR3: CASSFGLAGGGEQFF; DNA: TGCGCCAGCAGCTTCGGACTAGCGGGAGGGGGTGAGCAGTTCTTC
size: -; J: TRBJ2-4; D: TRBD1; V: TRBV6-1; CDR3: CASSDGGTGKNIQYF; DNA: TGTGCCAGCAGTGATGGGGGGACAGGGAAAAACATTCAGTACTTC
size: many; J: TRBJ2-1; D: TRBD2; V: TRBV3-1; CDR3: CASSPTFAGAHEQFF; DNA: TGTGCCAGCAGCCCTACCTTTGCGGGAGCGCATGAGCAGTTCTTC
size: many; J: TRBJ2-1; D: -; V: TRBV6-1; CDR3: CASSEFSGSYNEQFF; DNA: TGTGCCAGCAGTGAATTTAGCGGATCCTACAATGAGCAGTTCTTC
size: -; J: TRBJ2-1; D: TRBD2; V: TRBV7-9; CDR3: CASASGSPDEQFF; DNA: TGTGCCAGTGCTAGCGGGAGTCCGGATGAGCAGTTCTTC
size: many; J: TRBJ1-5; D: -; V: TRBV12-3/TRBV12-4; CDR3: CASSLASREGNQPQHF; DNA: TGTGCCAGCAGTTTAGCGAGCAGGGAGGGCAATCAGCCCCAGCATTTT
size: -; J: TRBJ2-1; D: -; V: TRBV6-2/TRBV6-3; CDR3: CASSYNGNEQFF; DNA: TGTGCCAGCAGTTACAACGGCAATGAGCAGTTCTTC
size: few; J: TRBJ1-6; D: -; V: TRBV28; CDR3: CASDTQSSYNSPLHF; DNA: TGTGCCAGCGATACCCAGAGCTCCTATAATTCACCCCTCCACTTT
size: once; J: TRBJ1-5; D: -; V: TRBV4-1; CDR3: CASSLQGMGVVNQPQHF; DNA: TGCGCCAGCAGCCTCCAAGGAATGGGAGTGGTAAACCAGCCCCAGCATTTT
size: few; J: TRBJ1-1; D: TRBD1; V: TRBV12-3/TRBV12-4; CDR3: CASSLGGGRTNTEAFF; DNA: TGTGCCAGCAGCCTGGGAGGGGGCCGCACGAACACTGAAGCTTTCTTT
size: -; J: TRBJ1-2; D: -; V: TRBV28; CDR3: CASRKTGLNYGYTF; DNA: TGTGCCAGCAGGAAAACAGGACTAAACTATGGCTACACCTTC
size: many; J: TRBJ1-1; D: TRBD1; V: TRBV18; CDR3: CASSLRLDREAFF; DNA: TGTGCCAGCTCACTAAGACTGGACAGGGAAGCTTTCTTT